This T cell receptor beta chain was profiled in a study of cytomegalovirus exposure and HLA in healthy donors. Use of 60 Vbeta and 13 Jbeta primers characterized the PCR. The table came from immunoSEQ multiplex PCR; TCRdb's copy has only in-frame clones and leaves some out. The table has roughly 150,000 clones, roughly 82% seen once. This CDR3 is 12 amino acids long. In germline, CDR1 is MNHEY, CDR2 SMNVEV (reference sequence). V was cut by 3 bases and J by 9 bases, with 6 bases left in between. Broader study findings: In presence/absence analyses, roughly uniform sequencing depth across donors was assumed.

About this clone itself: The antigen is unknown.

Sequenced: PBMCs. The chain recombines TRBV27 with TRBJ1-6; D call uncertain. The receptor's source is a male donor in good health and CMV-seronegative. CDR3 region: CASSLAGSPLHF. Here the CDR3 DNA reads TGTGCCAGCAGTTTGGCTGGTTCACCCCTCCACTTT.